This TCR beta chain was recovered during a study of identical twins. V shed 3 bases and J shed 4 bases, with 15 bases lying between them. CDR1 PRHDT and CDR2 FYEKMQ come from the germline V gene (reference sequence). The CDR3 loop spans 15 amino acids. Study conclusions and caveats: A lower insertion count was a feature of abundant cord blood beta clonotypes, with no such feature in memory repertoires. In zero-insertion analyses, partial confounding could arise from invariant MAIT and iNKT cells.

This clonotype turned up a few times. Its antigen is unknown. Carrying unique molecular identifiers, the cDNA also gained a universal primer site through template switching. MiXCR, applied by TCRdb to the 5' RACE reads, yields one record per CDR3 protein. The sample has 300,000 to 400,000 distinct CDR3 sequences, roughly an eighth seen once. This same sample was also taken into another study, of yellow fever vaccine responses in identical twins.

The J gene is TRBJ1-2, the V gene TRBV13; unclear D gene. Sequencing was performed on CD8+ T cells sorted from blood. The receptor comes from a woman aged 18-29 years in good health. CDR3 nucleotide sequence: TGTGCCAGCAGCTTCGGGTCTTCGGAAGGCTATGGCTACACCTTC. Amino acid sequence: CASSFGSSEGYGYTF.